This T cell receptor beta chain was captured in a study of cytomegalovirus exposure and HLA in healthy donors. Whole-study context: A prior analysis found 95 million to 140 million unique TCR beta sequences from approximately 200 million T cells. Overall study results and limits: In all likelihood, a cluster of highly shared sequence variants was a sequencing artifact.

Amplification used 60 Vbeta primers and 13 Jbeta primers. Using immunoSEQ multiplex PCR, the repertoire was profiled, and TCRdb retains in-frame clones only, with some absent. The sample gives 150,000 to 180,000 clones, 75% to 85% of which show up once; about 5.6% is in the top ten. On this clone itself: Its antigen is undetermined.

V lost 5 bases and J lost 3, with 13 bases in between. The CDR3 covers 14 residues. Per the germline V gene, CDR1 is SGHNT and CDR2 is YENEEA. The rearrangement uses TRBV11-3 and TRBJ1-2, with no clear D. Material: PBMCs. This clonotype was obtained from a woman aged 40-49 years in good health and CMV-seropositive. The CDR3 DNA reads as TGTGCCAGCAGCCCTCCGGGTGAGGACTATGGCTACACCTTC. Its translation is CASSPPGEDYGYTF.